This TCR beta chain derives from a study of OX40 agonist ivuxolimab in advanced cancers. Study details: Patients were given ivuxolimab, an antibody that agonizes OX40 (CD134). One hepatocellular carcinoma and two cutaneous melanoma patients partially responded. Findings of the study overall: At 0.1 to 3.0 mg/kg and by week 6, CD4+ and CD8+ T cells in the blood had expanded clonally.

The protocol was immunoSEQ multiplex PCR, while the TCRdb copy is restricted to in-frame clones and leaves out a portion. The sample yields tens of thousands of clones, about nine tenths seen once. This clone has just one count. Its cognate antigen is unknown. Germline V gene sequence: CDR1 SGHTS, CDR2 YDEGEE. V was cut by 3 bases and J by 4 bases, with 14 bases left in between. The CDR3 runs to 14 residues. Sequenced here: CD4+ or CD8+ T cells sorted from blood, sampled in a trial of the OX40 agonist ivuxolimab. This sequence was found in an adult with an advanced solid tumor such as melanoma, head and neck, liver or kidney cancer. The chain carries TRBV5-8 and TRBJ2-7, with TRBD2 as a possible D gene (7 bases). The CDR3 nucleotides are TGTGCCAGCAGCTGGGGGAGGGGGAGATACGAGCAGTACTTC. The encoded protein is CASSWGRGRYEQYF. The variable domain in full, completed from reference TRBV5-8 and TRBJ2-7, reads EAGVTQSPTHLIKTRGQQATLRCSPISGHTSVYWYQQALGLGLQFLLWYDEGEERNRGNFPPRFSGRQFPNYSSELNVNALELEDSALYLCASSWGRGRYEQYFGPGTRLTVT.